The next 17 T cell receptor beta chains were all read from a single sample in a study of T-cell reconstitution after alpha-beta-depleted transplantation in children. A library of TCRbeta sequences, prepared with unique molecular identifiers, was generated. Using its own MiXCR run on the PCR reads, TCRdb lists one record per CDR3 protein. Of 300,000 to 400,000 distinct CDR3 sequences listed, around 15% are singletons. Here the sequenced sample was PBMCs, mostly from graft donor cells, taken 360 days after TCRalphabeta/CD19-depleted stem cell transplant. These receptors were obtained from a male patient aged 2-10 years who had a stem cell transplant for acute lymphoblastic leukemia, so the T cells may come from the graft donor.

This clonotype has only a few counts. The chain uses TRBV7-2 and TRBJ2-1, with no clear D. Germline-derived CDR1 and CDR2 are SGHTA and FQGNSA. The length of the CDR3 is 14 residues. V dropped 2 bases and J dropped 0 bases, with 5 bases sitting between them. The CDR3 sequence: CASSLSISYNEQFF. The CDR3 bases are TGTGCCAGCAGCTTAAGTATCTCCTACAATGAGCAGTTCTTC.

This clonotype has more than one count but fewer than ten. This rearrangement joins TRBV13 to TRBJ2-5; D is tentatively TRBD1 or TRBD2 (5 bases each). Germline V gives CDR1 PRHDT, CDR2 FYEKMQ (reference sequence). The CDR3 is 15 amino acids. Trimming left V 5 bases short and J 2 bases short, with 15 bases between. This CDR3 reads CASSPVGGSQETQYF. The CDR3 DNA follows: TGTGCCAGCAGCCCTGTTGGGGGATCGCAAGAGACCCAGTACTTC. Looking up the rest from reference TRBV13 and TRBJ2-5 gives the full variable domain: AAGVIQSPRHLIKEKRETATLKCYPIPRHDTVYWYQQGPGQDPQFLISFYEKMQSDKGSIPDRFSAQQFSDYHSELNMSSLELGDSALYFCASSPVGGSQETQYFGPGTRLLVL.

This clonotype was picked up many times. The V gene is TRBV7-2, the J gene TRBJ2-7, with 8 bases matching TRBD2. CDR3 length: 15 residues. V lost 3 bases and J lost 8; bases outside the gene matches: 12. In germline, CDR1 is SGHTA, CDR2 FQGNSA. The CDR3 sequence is CASSFSKSGSWQQYF. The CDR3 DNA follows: TGTGCCAGCAGCTTTAGTAAGAGCGGGAGTTGGCAGCAGTACTTC.

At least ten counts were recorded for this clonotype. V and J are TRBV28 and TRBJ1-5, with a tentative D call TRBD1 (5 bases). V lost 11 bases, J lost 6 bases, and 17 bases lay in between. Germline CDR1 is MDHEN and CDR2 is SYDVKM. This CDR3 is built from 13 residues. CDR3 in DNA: TGTGCCGTCGATCTTGGGACGAGTCAGCCCCAGCATTTT. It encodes CAVDLGTSQPQHF.

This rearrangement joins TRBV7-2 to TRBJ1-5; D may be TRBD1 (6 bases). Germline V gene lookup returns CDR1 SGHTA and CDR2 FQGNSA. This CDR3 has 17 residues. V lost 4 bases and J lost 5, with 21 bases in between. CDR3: CASSSGVTTGSDQPQHF. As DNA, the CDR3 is TGTGCCAGCAGCTCAGGGGTTACAACAGGGTCCGATCAGCCCCAGCATTTT.

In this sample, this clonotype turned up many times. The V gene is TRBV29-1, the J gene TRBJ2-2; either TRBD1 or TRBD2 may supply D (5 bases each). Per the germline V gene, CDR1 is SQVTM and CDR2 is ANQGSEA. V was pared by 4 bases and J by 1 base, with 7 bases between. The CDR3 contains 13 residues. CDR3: CSVGGGNTGELFF. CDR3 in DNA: TGCAGCGTTGGTGGGGGGAACACCGGGGAGCTGTTTTTT.

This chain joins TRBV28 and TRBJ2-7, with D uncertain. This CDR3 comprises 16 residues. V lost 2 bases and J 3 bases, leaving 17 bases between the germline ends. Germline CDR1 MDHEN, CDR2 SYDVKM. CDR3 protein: CASSLGTDSTDYEQYF. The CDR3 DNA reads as TGTGCCAGCAGTTTAGGAACTGATTCTACCGACTACGAGCAGTACTTC.

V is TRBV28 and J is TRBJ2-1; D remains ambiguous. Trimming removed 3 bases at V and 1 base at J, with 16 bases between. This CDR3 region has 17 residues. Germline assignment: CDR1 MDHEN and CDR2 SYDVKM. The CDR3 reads CASSLSVAKWSYNEQFF. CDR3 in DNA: TGTGCCAGCAGTTTGTCAGTTGCAAAATGGTCCTACAATGAGCAGTTCTTC.

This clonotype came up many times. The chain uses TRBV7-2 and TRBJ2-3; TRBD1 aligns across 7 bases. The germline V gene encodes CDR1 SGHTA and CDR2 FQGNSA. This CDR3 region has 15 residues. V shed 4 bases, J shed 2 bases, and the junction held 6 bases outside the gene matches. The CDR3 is CASSSTGTDTDTQYF. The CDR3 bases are TGTGCCAGCAGCTCCACCGGGACAGACACAGATACGCAGTATTTT.

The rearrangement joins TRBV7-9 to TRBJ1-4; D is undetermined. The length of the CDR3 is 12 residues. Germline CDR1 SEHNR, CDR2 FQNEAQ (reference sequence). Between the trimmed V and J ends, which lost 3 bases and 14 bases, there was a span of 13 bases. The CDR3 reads CASSFPGESLFF. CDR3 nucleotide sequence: TGTGCCAGCAGCTTCCCCGGAGAGAGCCTGTTTTTT.

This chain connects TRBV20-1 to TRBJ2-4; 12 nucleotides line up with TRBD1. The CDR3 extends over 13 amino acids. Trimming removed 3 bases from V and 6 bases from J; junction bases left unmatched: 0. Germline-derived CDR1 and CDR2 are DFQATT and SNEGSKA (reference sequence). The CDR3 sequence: CSARGQGANIQYF. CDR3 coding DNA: TGCAGTGCTAGGGGACAGGGGGCAAACATTCAGTACTTC.

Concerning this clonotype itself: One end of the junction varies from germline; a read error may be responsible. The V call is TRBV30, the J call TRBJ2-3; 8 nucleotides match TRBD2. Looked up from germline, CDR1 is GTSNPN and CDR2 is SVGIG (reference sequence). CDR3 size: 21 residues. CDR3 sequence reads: CAWKVGGLVEERVWRTNTQYF. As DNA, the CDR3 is TGTGCCTGGAAAGTAGGGGGACTAGTAGAGGAAAGAGTATGGCGCACAAATACGCAGTATTTT. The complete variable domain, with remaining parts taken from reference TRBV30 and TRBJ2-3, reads SQTIHQWPATLVQPVGSPLSLECTVEGTSNPNLYWYRQAAGRGLQLLFYSVGIGQISSEVPQNLSASRPQDRQFILSSKKLLLSDSGFYLCAWKVGGLVEERVWRTNTQYFGPGTRLTVL.

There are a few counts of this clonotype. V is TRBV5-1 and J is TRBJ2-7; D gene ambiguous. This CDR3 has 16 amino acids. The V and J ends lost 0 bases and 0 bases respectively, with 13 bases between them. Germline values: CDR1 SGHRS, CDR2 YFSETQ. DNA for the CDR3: TGCGCCAGCAGCTTGGCCGTTGGGCGAAGCTCCTACGAGCAGTACTTC. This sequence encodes CASSLAVGRSSYEQYF.

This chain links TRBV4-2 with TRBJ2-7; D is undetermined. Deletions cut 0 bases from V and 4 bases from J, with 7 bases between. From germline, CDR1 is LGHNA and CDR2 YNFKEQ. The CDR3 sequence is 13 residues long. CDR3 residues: CASSQDGVYEQYF. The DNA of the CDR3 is TGTGCCAGCAGCCAAGATGGGGTTTACGAGCAGTACTTC.

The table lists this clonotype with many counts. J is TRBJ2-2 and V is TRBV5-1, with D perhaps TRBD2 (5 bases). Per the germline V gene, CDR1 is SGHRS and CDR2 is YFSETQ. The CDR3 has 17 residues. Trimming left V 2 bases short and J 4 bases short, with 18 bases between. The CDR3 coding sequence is TGCGCCAGCAGCTTCGAGGGAGAGTTTAGTCCCACCGGGGAGCTGTTTTTT. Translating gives CASSFEGEFSPTGELFF.

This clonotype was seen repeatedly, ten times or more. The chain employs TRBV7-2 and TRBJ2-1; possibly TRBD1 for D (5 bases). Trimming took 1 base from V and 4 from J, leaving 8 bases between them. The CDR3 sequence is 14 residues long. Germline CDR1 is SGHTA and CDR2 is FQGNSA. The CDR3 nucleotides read TGTGCCAGCAGCTTAGGGGGCCAGTACAATGAGCAGTTCTTC. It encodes CASSLGGQYNEQFF. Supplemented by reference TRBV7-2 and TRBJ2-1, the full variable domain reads GAGVSQSPSNKVTEKGKDVELRCDPISGHTALYWYRQSLGQGLEFLIYFQGNSAPDKSGLPSDRFSAERTGGSVSTLTIQRTQQEDSAVYLCASSLGGQYNEQFFGPGTRLTVL.

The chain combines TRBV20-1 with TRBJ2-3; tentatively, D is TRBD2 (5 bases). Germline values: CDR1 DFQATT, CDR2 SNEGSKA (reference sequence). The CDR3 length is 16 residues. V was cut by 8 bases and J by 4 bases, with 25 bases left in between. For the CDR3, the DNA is TGCAGTACCAGCCCCCTAAGCGGACCCAGCCCAGATACGCAGTATTTT. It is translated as CSTSPLSGPSPDTQYF.